This T cell receptor beta chain was sequenced for a study of tumor-infiltrating lymphocytes in primary liver carcinoma. Looking at the study overall: Tumors, staged T1-T3 N0M0, spanned about 4 to 10 cm.

The study extracted blood RNA from unsorted whole blood and also extracted germline DNA. The investigators made TCR beta cDNA from roughly 0.45 ug total RNA, using a constant-region primer. Library construction for TCR beta comprised three nested multiplex PCR rounds performed with slightly modified ARM-PCR. TCRdb re-derived calls from the multiplex PCR reads in MiXCR, one entry per CDR3 protein. The sample consists of 190,000 or so distinct CDR3 sequences, approximately 65% of them appearing once. Sequencing used peripheral blood. The sequence was collected from a woman aged 60-75 years with primary liver carcinoma and hepatitis B virus infection.

The CDR3 bases are TGTGCCAGCAGTAGACAGATTTCTCGGGACACTGAAGCTTTCTTT. This sequence encodes CASSRQISRDTEAFF. The V gene is TRBV6-5, the J gene TRBJ1-1, with a possible D match to TRBD1 (5 bases). V gave up 5 bases and J gave up 3 bases, with 16 bases separating them. Germline V gives CDR1 MNHEY, CDR2 SVGAGI. This CDR3 is 15 amino acids long.